This passage covers 7 T cell receptor beta chains from one sample sequenced in a study of metastatic and nonmetastatic thyroid tumors. Ahead of thyroid surgery, no patient had received treatment of any kind. TCRdb reassembled clones from the PCR reads with MiXCR. The sample consists of thousands of clones, approximately 30% of them appearing once. Sequenced input: adjacent normal tissue. The origin of the receptors is a female donor with papillary thyroid cancer or a benign thyroid nodule (not recorded which). Some clones in this sample may be carry-over from other donors' samples.

This clone is labeled as medium-sized. The chain combines TRBV20-1 with TRBJ2-1, with D hard to call. Germline V gene data show CDR1 as DFQATT and CDR2 as SNEGSKA (reference sequence). V was clipped by 3 bases and J by 6 bases, with 6 bases between them. The CDR3 covers 11 residues. CDR3 nucleotides: TGCAGTGCTAGCCAATTCAATGAGCAGTTCTTC. Translated: CSASQFNEQFF.

The rearrangement uses TRBV11-2 and TRBJ2-1; D unclear. V was pared by 5 bases and J by 2 bases, with 13 bases between. Germline CDR1 is SGHAT and CDR2 is FQNNGV. This CDR3 has 15 amino acids. This CDR3 is CASSLATGTYNEQFF. CDR3 nucleotide sequence: TGTGCCAGCAGCCTTGCTACTGGTACCTACAATGAGCAGTTCTTC.

This clone was found a few times. The V and J genes are TRBV6-2 or TRBV6-3 and TRBJ1-5; D might be TRBD1 (5 bases). The CDR3 has 15 amino acids. V dropped 7 bases and J dropped 9 bases, with 22 bases sitting between them. CDR1 and CDR2 (germline): MNHEY, SVGEGT. In DNA form, the CDR3 reads TGTGCCAGCACCTCGAGGGTTGGAAGGGACCGGCCCCAGCATTTT. Translating it yields CASTSRVGRDRPQHF.

Written as DNA, the CDR3 is TGTGCCTGGAGTGGAGAGGCTAGCGGGTCCACAGATACGCAGTATTTT. This encodes CAWSGEASGSTDTQYF. J is TRBJ2-3 and V is TRBV30; 8 positions match TRBD2. CDR3 length equals 16 residues. The germline CDR1 and CDR2 sequences are GTSNPN and SVGIG (reference sequence). V shed 1 base, J shed 2 bases, and the junction held 8 bases outside the gene matches.

This chain connects TRBV7-2 to TRBJ2-7, with 10 positions matching TRBD2. This CDR3 has 14 amino acids. From germline, CDR1 is SGHTA and CDR2 FQGNSA. V shed 5 bases and J 7 bases; nucleotides not matched to a gene: 8. CDR3 in DNA: TGTGCCAGCAGCGCCCCGGGACTAGCGAGGGAGCAGTACTTC. It is translated as CASSAPGLAREQYF.

This clone has only a few counts. The chain recombines TRBV27 with TRBJ2-7; D ambiguous. CDR3 length equals 14 residues. Germline values: CDR1 MNHEY, CDR2 SMNVEV (reference sequence). The V end was cut by 2 bases, the J end by 3 bases, with 11 bases between. The CDR3 DNA reads as TGTGCCAGCAGTTTACGAGTACCAAACTACGAGCAGTACTTC. Its protein is CASSLRVPNYEQYF.

The chain uses TRBV28 and TRBJ2-7; 9 bases agree with TRBD2. The CDR3 has 15 residues. With V trimmed by 4 bases and J by 2 bases, 6 bases remained unmatched. Germline lookup yields CDR1 MDHEN and CDR2 SYDVKM. In DNA form, the CDR3 reads TGTGCCAGCAGTTCCCCTAGCGGGGCTACCTACGAGCAGTACTTC. Its translation: CASSSPSGATYEQYF.